This is a list of T cell receptor beta chains from one sample in a study of shared clonotypes between healthy human individuals. Clones were read by immunoSEQ multiplex PCR, and TCRdb kept only the in-frame ones, dropping some. The profile shows 2.3 million or so clones, over 85% of them singletons. The material sequenced was naive CD4+ T cells from PBMCs. All receptors come from a man between 18 and 35 years old in good health. Some clones in this sample may be carry-over from other donors' samples. The CDR3 runs from the conserved cysteine through the conserved F or W. Fields, in order: J gene, clone size, V gene, D gene, CDR3 protein, CDR3 DNA. A D gene is named only where the DNA matches it firmly. Not all rows give a size; the values are once, few, many and, for expanded clones, a class.

>TRBJ1-2|NA|TRBV6-6|TRBD1
CASRLTTGTGYTF
TGTGCCAGCAGGCTCACGACAGGGACTGGCTACACCTTC
>TRBJ1-3|NA|TRBV30|NA
CAWSSTTGNTIYF
TGTGCCTGGAGTAGCACGACTGGAAACACCATATATTTT
>TRBJ2-1|NA|TRBV18|TRBD2
CASSPTSGLAGAREQFF
TGTGCCAGCTCACCTACCTCAGGACTAGCGGGCGCCCGGGAGCAGTTCTTC
>TRBJ2-2|NA|TRBV7-9|NA
CASTNLKGQGHSGELFF
TGTGCCAGCACCAACCTCAAGGGGCAGGGGCATTCCGGGGAGCTGTTTTTT
>TRBJ1-4|NA|TRBV2|TRBD1
CASSEGPDGQGGNEKLFF
TGTGCCAGCAGCGAGGGTCCCGACGGACAGGGAGGTAATGAAAAACTGTTTTTT
>TRBJ2-7|NA|TRBV28|TRBD1
CASCSGQGYEQYF
TGTGCCAGCTGTTCTGGACAGGGCTACGAGCAGTACTTC
>TRBJ1-1|few|TRBV5-1|TRBD1
CASSLQGVNTEAFF
TGCGCCAGCAGCTTACAGGGGGTGAACACTGAAGCTTTCTTT
>TRBJ1-2|NA|TRBV9|NA
CASSGSVGLANYGYTF
TGTGCCAGCAGCGGCTCTGTAGGGTTAGCTAACTATGGCTACACCTTC
>TRBJ2-7|NA|TRBV28|NA
CASSLRPYEQYF
TGTGCCAGCAGTTTACGTCCCTACGAGCAGTACTTC
>TRBJ1-5|NA|TRBV6-6|NA
CASSSPTGSRQPQHF
TGTGCCAGCAGTTCCCCGACAGGCTCGAGGCAGCCCCAGCATTTT
>TRBJ2-2|NA|TRBV2|TRBD1
CASSPQGTGTGELFF
TGTGCCAGCAGTCCTCAGGGGACAGGTACCGGGGAGCTGTTTTTT
>TRBJ2-3|NA|TRBV5-4|TRBD2
CASSVGLAGVTDTQYF
TGTGCCAGCAGCGTGGGACTAGCGGGAGTAACAGATACGCAGTATTTT
>TRBJ2-7|NA|TRBV30|NA
CAWSVPPEQYF
TGTGCCTGGAGTGTACCCCCAGAGCAGTACTTC
>TRBJ2-5|once|TRBV5-1|NA
CASSLRVWGETQYF
TGCGCCAGCAGCCTCCGGGTCTGGGGAGAGACCCAGTACTTC
>TRBJ1-2|NA|TRBV18|NA
CASSPLQGPEGYTF
TGTGCCAGCTCACCACTCCAGGGCCCTGAGGGCTACACCTTC
>TRBJ2-3|NA|TRBV2|TRBD2
CASNIAGVTDTQYF
TGTGCCAGCAACATAGCGGGAGTCACAGATACGCAGTATTTT
>TRBJ1-1|once|TRBV7-2|NA
CASSLEAEAFF
TGTGCCAGCAGCTTAGAGGCAGAAGCTTTCTTT
>TRBJ1-1|few|TRBV25-1|NA
CASSEGGNTEAFF
TGTGCCAGCAGTGAAGGGGGGAACACTGAAGCTTTCTTT
>TRBJ1-2|NA|TRBV7-9|TRBD1
CAPTEGAKGYTF
TGTGCCCCGACCGAGGGGGCGAAAGGCTACACCTTC
>TRBJ2-5|NA|TRBV15|NA
CAWGEWKETQYF
TGTGCCTGGGGGGAGTGGAAAGAGACCCAGTACTTC